A single sample gave rise to the 23 T cell receptor beta chains below, sequenced in a study of T cells in narcolepsy. Libraries were prepared by immunoSEQ multiplex PCR; TCRdb keeps only in-frame clonotypes and omits some of them. The sample holds about 32,000 clones; 79% are singletons and the top ten take approximately 3.6%. Sample: memory (CD45RA-) CD4+ T cells from blood. The receptors were gathered from a human donor in good health.

There are a few counts of this clone. Mismatch with germline at one junction end may stem from a read error. V usage is TRBV10-3 and J usage is TRBJ2-2; D not certain. CDR1 is ENHRY and CDR2 is SYGVKD in the germline V gene. The CDR3 sequence is 13 residues long. The CDR3 sequence: CAICDVDGGELFF. DNA of the CDR3: TGTGCCATCTGTGACGTGGACGGCGGGGAGCTGTTTTTT.

The chain joins TRBV7-7 to TRBJ2-5; possibly TRBD1 for D (5 bases). V lost 2 bases and J 5 bases, leaving 9 bases between the germline ends. This CDR3 has 13 amino acids. In germline, CDR1 is SSHAT, CDR2 FNYEAQ (reference sequence). The CDR3 DNA sequence: TGTGCCAGCAGCTTACAGGGATCGGAGACCCAGTACTTC. Protein sequence: CASSLQGSETQYF. The full variable domain, its missing parts supplied by reference TRBV7-7 and TRBJ2-5, is GAGVSQSPRYKVTKRGQDVTLRCDPISSHATLYWYQQALGQGPEFLTYFNYEAQPDKSGLPSDRFSAERPEGSISTLTIQRTEQRDSAMYRCASSLQGSETQYFGPGTRLLVL.

This clone came up a few times. The CDR3 region is CASSTGLAGVPGELFF. CDR3 coding DNA: TGTGCCAGCAGCACGGGACTAGCGGGAGTTCCCGGGGAGCTGTTTTTT. This chain links TRBV7-2 with TRBJ2-2; 14 positions agree with TRBD2. Germline CDR1 is SGHTA and CDR2 is FQGNSA. V dropped 5 bases and J dropped 6; count of bases not matched to a gene: 5. The CDR3 has 16 residues.

J is TRBJ1-5 and V is TRBV12-5; D is undetermined. The CDR3 is 13 residues long. Looked up from germline, CDR1 is LGHNT and CDR2 is FRNRAP. V was pared by 2 bases and J by 7 bases, with 9 bases between. The CDR3 loop is CASGLISSQPQHF. The CDR3 bases are TGTGCTAGTGGTTTGATTAGTTCCCAGCCCCAGCATTTT. Looking up the rest from reference TRBV12-5 and TRBJ1-5 gives the full variable domain: DARVTQTPRHKVTEMGQEVTMRCQPILGHNTVFWYRQTMMQGLELLAYFRNRAPLDDSGMPKDRFSAEMPDATLATLKIQPSEPRDSAVYFCASGLISSQPQHFGDGTRLSIL.

This clone occurred once. The chain links TRBV5-8 to TRBJ1-1; 10 positions agree with TRBD1. The length of the CDR3 is 16 residues. The V and J ends lost 4 bases and 7 bases, in that order; junction bases with no gene match: 13. Germline V gene lookup returns CDR1 SGHTS and CDR2 YDEGEE. The CDR3 spells CASSLPTGGKPNEAFF. The CDR3 nucleotides read TGTGCCAGCAGCCTACCGACAGGGGGCAAACCCAATGAAGCTTTCTTT.

This sequence joins TRBV19 and TRBJ2-7; no firm D call. The V gene lost 3 bases and the J gene lost 0 bases, with 12 bases spanning the gap. The germline gives CDR1 LNHDA, CDR2 SQIVND (reference sequence). This CDR3 has 15 residues. The CDR3 reads CASSMVGSRSYEQYF. The CDR3 region has the DNA TGTGCCAGTAGTATGGTAGGTAGCCGCTCCTACGAGCAGTACTTC.

The V and J genes are TRBV7-9 and TRBJ2-5; TRBD1 might be the D (6 bases). Germline V gene sequence: CDR1 SEHNR, CDR2 FQNEAQ (reference sequence). CDR3 size: 17 residues. V lost 3 bases, J lost 6 bases, and 23 bases lay in between. The CDR3 bases are TGTGCCAGCAGCTTGACCCCTTCCGCAGGGGTTAGGCAGACCCAGTACTTC. Residues: CASSLTPSAGVRQTQYF.

This chain links TRBV5-6 with TRBJ1-2; 10 bases map to TRBD1. Germline assignment: CDR1 SGHDT and CDR2 YYEEEE. V lost 3 bases and J lost 6; bases outside the gene matches: 2. The CDR3 loop spans 13 amino acids. The CDR3 DNA reads as TGTGCCAGCAGCTCCGGGACAGGGGATGGCTACACCTTC. Translating it yields CASSSGTGDGYTF.

The rearrangement uses TRBV2 and TRBJ2-7, with TRBD2 matching over 9 bases. The CDR3 loop spans 15 amino acids. Trimming at V came to 2 bases and at J to 7 bases, leaving 9 bases not matched to a gene. Germline lookup yields CDR1 SNHLY and CDR2 FYNNEI. The CDR3, as DNA: TGTGCCAGCAGTGAATACGTACTAGCGGGCTCGGAGCAGTACTTC. It encodes CASSEYVLAGSEQYF.

The J gene is TRBJ1-4, the V gene TRBV7-9; D is perhaps TRBD1 (5 bases). This CDR3 has 13 residues. The V and J ends lost 5 bases and 8 bases respectively, with 12 bases between them. Per the germline V gene, CDR1 is SEHNR and CDR2 is FQNEAQ (reference sequence). Here the CDR3 reads CASSPQGVEKLFF. The DNA of the CDR3 is TGTGCCAGCAGCCCCCAGGGCGTCGAAAAACTGTTTTTT.

The count of this clone is one. The chain links TRBV19 to TRBJ2-7; 7 bases line up with TRBD1. With 9 bases clipped from V and 2 bases from J, the junction kept 16 bases outside the gene matches. The germline V gene encodes CDR1 LNHDA and CDR2 SQIVND (reference sequence). The length of the CDR3 is 16 residues. The CDR3 DNA follows: TGTGCCAGCCTATGGTCCCGCCGGGACAGACCCTACGAGCAGTACTTC. This sequence encodes CASLWSRRDRPYEQYF.

V is TRBV4-1 and J is TRBJ2-1, with 7 bases that match TRBD2. Germline V lookup: CDR1 MGHRA, CDR2 YSYEKL. The CDR3 covers 16 residues. J was trimmed by 7 bases and V by 0 bases; bases with no gene match: 9. CDR3 amino acids: CASSQDMSGMRNEQFF. In DNA, the CDR3 is TGCGCCAGCAGCCAAGATATGAGCGGGATGAGGAATGAGCAGTTCTTC.

The table lists this clone with a few counts. V is TRBV18 and J is TRBJ1-3; D not resolved. CDR1 is KGHSH and CDR2 is LQKENI in the germline V gene. The CDR3 extends over 11 amino acids. The V and J ends lost 3 bases and 4 bases respectively, with 1 base between them. CDR3 in amino acids: CASSPGNTIYF. DNA of the CDR3: TGTGCCAGCTCACCGGGAAACACCATATATTTT. Drawing the rest from reference TRBV18 and TRBJ1-3, the complete variable domain is NAGVMQNPRHLVRRRGQEARLRCSPMKGHSHVYWYRQLPEEGLKFMVYLQKENIIDESGMPKERFSAEFPKEGPSILRIQQVVRGDSAAYFCASSPGNTIYFGEGSWLTVV.

The CDR3 sequence: CASSPTSGSRNEQYF. CDR3 DNA sequence: TGTGCCAGCAGCCCCACTAGCGGGAGTCGAAACGAGCAGTACTTC. The chain uses TRBV7-2 and TRBJ2-7, with TRBD2 matching 11 bases. Germline V gene lookup returns CDR1 SGHTA and CDR2 FQGNSA. Losses at the gene ends were 5 bases for V and 5 bases for J; bases not matched to a gene: 8. The CDR3 covers 15 residues.

The CDR3 DNA is TGCAGTGCTAGCACAGGGGTGGAGTTCTTC. This sequence encodes CSASTGVEFF. This sequence joins TRBV20-1 and TRBJ2-1, with 7 bases matching TRBD1. Trimming removed 3 bases from V and 14 bases from J; junction bases left unmatched: 4. The germline V gene encodes CDR1 DFQATT and CDR2 SNEGSKA (reference sequence). This CDR3 spans 10 amino acids.

V and J are TRBV5-1 and TRBJ1-1; the D gene is possibly TRBD1 (5 bases). CDR1 is SGHRS, CDR2 YFSETQ, per germline. Trimming took 3 bases from V and 5 from J, leaving 11 bases between them. This CDR3 is 13 amino acids long. The CDR3 is CASSWGVGTEAFF. Written as DNA, the CDR3 is TGCGCCAGCAGCTGGGGCGTGGGGACTGAAGCTTTCTTT.

This rearrangement joins TRBV18 to TRBJ1-1; TRBD1 is a possible D gene (5 bases). The germline gives CDR1 KGHSH, CDR2 LQKENI. V lost 3 bases, J lost 5 bases, and 16 bases lay in between. The CDR3 covers 15 residues. CDR3 protein: CASSPDPQGKTEAFF. CDR3 DNA sequence: TGTGCCAGCTCACCTGACCCCCAGGGCAAAACTGAAGCTTTCTTT.

This clone has only a few counts. The gene calls are TRBV29-1 and TRBJ1-3; D unresolved. The germline CDR1 and CDR2 sequences are SQVTM and ANQGSEA. V lost 4 bases and J 0 bases, leaving 1 base between the germline ends. The CDR3 totals 11 residues. DNA of the CDR3: TGCAGCGTTGGCTCTGGAAACACCATATATTTT. Translation gives CSVGSGNTIYF.

This rearrangement joins TRBV13 to TRBJ1-1; D is unresolved. Trimming stripped 4 bases from V and 0 bases from J, with 9 bases between. Germline CDR1 is PRHDT and CDR2 is FYEKMQ (reference sequence). The CDR3 has 14 amino acids. CDR3 in amino acids: CASSYRGVNTEAFF. DNA for the CDR3: TGTGCCAGCAGCTACCGTGGGGTGAACACTGAAGCTTTCTTT.

This clone has more than one count but fewer than ten. The chain uses TRBV5-1 and TRBJ1-1; D not certain. V was clipped by 0 bases and J by 1 base, with 10 bases between them. This CDR3 region has 15 residues. Per germline, CDR1 SGHRS and CDR2 YFSETQ. The DNA of the CDR3 is TGCGCCAGCAGCTTGGCCCCGCGCCAGAACACTGAAGCTTTCTTT. This sequence encodes CASSLAPRQNTEAFF.

The V and J genes are TRBV18 and TRBJ2-7; 10 bases match TRBD1. Germline V CDR1 and CDR2: KGHSH, LQKENI. V trimming: 3 bases; J trimming: 4 bases; junction bases outside the gene matches: 6. The CDR3 has 15 residues. CDR3 DNA: TGTGCCAGCTCACCGTTGGGGACAGGGGCATACGAGCAGTACTTC. Amino acid sequence: CASSPLGTGAYEQYF.

The chain couples TRBV5-1 to TRBJ2-2; a possible D gene is TRBD2 (6 bases). CDR1 and CDR2 (germline): SGHRS, YFSETQ. Trimming left V 0 bases short and J 5 bases short, with 11 bases between. The CDR3 consists of 15 residues. The CDR3 DNA sequence: TGCGCCAGCAGCTTGGACCTAGGAGGGACCGGGGAGCTGTTTTTT. It codes for CASSLDLGGTGELFF.

The J gene is TRBJ2-5, the V gene TRBV30; D gene ambiguous. Per the germline V gene, CDR1 is GTSNPN and CDR2 is SVGIG (reference sequence). This CDR3 region has 12 residues. Trimming stripped 5 bases from V and 5 bases from J, with 12 bases between. CDR3 nucleotides: TGTGCCTGGGGGAAGGTCGCGGAGACCCAGTACTTC. It specifies CAWGKVAETQYF.